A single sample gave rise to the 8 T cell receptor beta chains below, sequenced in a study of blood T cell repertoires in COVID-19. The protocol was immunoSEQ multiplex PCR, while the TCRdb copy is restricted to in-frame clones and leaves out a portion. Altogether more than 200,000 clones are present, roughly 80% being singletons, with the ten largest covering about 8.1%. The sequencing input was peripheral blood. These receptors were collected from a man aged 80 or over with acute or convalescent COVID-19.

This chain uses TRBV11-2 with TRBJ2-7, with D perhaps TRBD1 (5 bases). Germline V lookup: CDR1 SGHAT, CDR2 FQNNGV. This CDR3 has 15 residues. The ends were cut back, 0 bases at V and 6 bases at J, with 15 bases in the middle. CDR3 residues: CASSLEWTTPGEQYF. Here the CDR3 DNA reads TGTGCCAGCAGCTTAGAGTGGACAACCCCTGGCGAGCAGTACTTC.

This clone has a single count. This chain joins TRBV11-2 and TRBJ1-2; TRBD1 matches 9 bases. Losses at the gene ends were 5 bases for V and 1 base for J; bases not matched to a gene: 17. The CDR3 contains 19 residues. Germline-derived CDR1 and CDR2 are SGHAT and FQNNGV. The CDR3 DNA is TGTGCCAGCAGCCTGCAATTATGGACAGGGGCCCTCGATAACTATGGCTACACCTTC. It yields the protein CASSLQLWTGALDNYGYTF.

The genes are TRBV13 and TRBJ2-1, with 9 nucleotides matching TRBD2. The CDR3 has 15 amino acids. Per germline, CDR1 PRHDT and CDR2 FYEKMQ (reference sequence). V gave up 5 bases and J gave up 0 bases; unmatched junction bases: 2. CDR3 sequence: CASSRSGSSYNEQFF. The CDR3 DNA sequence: TGTGCCAGCAGCCGTAGCGGGAGCTCCTACAATGAGCAGTTCTTC.

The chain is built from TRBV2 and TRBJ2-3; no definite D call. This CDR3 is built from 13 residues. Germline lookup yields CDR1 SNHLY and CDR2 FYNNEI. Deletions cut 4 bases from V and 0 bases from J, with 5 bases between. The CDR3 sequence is CASSVASTDTQYF. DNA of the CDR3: TGTGCCAGCAGTGTGGCTAGCACAGATACGCAGTATTTT.

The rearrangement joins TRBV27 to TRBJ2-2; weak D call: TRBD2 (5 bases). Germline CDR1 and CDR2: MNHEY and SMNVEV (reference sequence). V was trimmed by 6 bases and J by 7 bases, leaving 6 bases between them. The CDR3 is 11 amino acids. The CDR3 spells CASRRVGELFF. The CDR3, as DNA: TGTGCCAGCAGGAGGGTCGGGGAGCTGTTTTTT.

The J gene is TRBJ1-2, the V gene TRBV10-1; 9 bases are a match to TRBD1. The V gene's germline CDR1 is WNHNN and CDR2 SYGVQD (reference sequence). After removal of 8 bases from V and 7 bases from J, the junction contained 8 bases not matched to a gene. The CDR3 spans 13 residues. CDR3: CASGSGTGTGYTF. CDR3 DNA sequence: TGCGCCAGCGGCTCCGGGACAGGGACTGGCTACACCTTC.

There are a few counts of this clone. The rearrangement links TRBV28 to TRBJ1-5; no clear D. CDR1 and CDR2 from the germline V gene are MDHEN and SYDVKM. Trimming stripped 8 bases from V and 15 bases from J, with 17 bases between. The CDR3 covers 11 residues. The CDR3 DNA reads TGTGCCAGCGCGGGTCCCGCGGTTCGGCATTTT. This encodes CASAGPAVRHF. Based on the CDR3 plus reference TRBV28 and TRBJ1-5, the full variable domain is DVKVTQSSRYLVKRTGEKVFLECVQDMDHENMFWYRQDPGLGLRLIYFSYDVKMKEKGDIPEGYSVSREKKERFSLILESASTNQTSMYLCASAGPAVRHFGDGTRLSIL.

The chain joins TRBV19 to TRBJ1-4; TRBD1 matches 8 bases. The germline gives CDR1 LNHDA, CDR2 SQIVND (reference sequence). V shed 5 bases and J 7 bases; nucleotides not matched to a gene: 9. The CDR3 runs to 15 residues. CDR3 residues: CASSLRTGKGEKLFF. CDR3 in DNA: TGTGCCAGTAGTCTACGGACAGGGAAGGGTGAAAAACTGTTTTTT.